This paragraph reports one T cell receptor (beta chain). Antigen: not known. The entry originates in a study of shared clonotypes between healthy human individuals. Study findings and constraints: Generation probabilities of non-shared clonotypes were lower (relative to those shared by all four donors). The sampled material consisted only of blood, and tissue repertoires are likely to differ. Larger estimated richness was generally seen in naive subsets than in memory subsets.

The CDR3 is 13 amino acids. Germline values: CDR1 MDHEN, CDR2 SYDVKM. The V gene lost 8 bases and the J gene lost 9 bases, with 17 bases spanning the gap. Using immunoSEQ multiplex PCR, the repertoire was profiled, and TCRdb retains in-frame clones only, with some absent. The table shows 2 million to 2.5 million clones, with approximately 95% occurring only once. Sample: naive CD4+ T cells from PBMCs. Regarding subset: CD45RA+ positively selected. The receptor was isolated from a man aged 18 to 30 in good health. Some clones in this sample may be carry-over from other donors' samples. The chain is built from TRBV28 and TRBJ2-1; D is ambiguous. CDR3 sequence reads: CASALPRGVEQFF. The CDR3 DNA reads as TGTGCCAGCGCCCTTCCCCGAGGAGTTGAGCAGTTCTTC.